Each of the 14 T cell receptor beta chains below was sequenced from the same sample in a study of cytomegalovirus exposure and HLA in healthy donors. PCR was performed using 60 Vbeta and 13 Jbeta primers. Profiling relied on immunoSEQ multiplex PCR, and the TCRdb table lists in-frame clones only, not all of them. Its clone listing holds 75,000 to 80,000 clones. Sequences were obtained from PBMCs. The source of these receptors is a man younger than 35 in good health and CMV-seropositive.

J is TRBJ2-7 and V is TRBV2, with a possible D match to TRBD2 (6 bases). Germline lookup yields CDR1 SNHLY and CDR2 FYNNEI. The CDR3 runs 10 residues. CDR3 DNA: TGTACTAACGGGAGCGGAGAGCAGTACTTC. It yields the protein CTNGSGEQYF.

The gene calls are TRBV5-4 and TRBJ2-1; the match to TRBD2 covers 7 bases. Trimming at V came to 0 bases and at J to 5 bases, leaving 5 bases not matched to a gene. Per germline, CDR1 SGHNT and CDR2 YYREEE (reference sequence). This CDR3 comprises 15 residues. CDR3 nucleotides: TGTGCCAGCAGCTTGGGGCTAGCGGATAACAATGAGCAGTTCTTC. Residues: CASSLGLADNNEQFF.

V gene TRBV9 combines with J gene TRBJ2-3, with TRBD2 matching 10 bases. Germline V CDR1 and CDR2: SGDLS, YYNGEE. The trim removed 0 bases at V and 4 bases at J, leaving 8 bases unmatched. The CDR3 is 17 residues long. The CDR3 DNA follows: TGTGCCAGCAGCGTAGGAGAGCGGGGGGGCCTTGCAGATACGCAGTATTTT. It is translated as CASSVGERGGLADTQYF.

The chain couples TRBV5-6 to TRBJ2-5, with D perhaps TRBD2 (5 bases). The CDR3 is 13 amino acids. Trimming took off 4 bases at V and 3 bases at J, with 10 bases between the two ends. Germline values: CDR1 SGHDT, CDR2 YYEEEE. The CDR3 nucleotides are TGTGCCAGCAGCAAAGACTACAAAGAGACCCAGTACTTC. This translates into CASSKDYKETQYF.

This chain joins TRBV5-1 and TRBJ2-2; TRBD2 is a possible D gene (6 bases). V gave up 0 bases and J gave up 3 bases, with 12 bases separating them. The CDR3 covers 16 residues. Germline V gene sequence: CDR1 SGHRS, CDR2 YFSETQ. In nucleotides, the CDR3 is TGCGCCAGCAGCTTGGAGGGCAGGGAGGACACCGGGGAGCTGTTTTTT. As protein: CASSLEGREDTGELFF.

This rearrangement joins TRBV6-5 to TRBJ2-2, with D tentatively TRBD1 (5 bases). The CDR3 sequence is 14 residues long. Germline assignment: CDR1 MNHEY and CDR2 SVGAGI. Trimming took off 2 bases at V and 4 bases at J, with 8 bases between the two ends. CDR3 amino acids: CASSYGAPTGELFF. The CDR3 nucleotides read TGTGCCAGCAGTTACGGGGCACCCACCGGGGAGCTGTTTTTT.

The CDR3: CASSNRTGWGEAFF. For the CDR3, the DNA is TGTGCCAGCAGCAACCGGACAGGGTGGGGTGAAGCTTTCTTT. The V gene is TRBV7-8, the J gene TRBJ1-1; TRBD1 matches at 8 bases. Germline CDR1 and CDR2: SGHVS and FQNEAQ. V was clipped by 5 bases and J by 7 bases; unmatched bases: 9. The CDR3 is 14 amino acids.

The chain has TRBV7-2 and TRBJ2-7, with D unclear. CDR1 is SGHTA and CDR2 is FQGNSA in the germline V gene. V lost 1 base, J lost 5 bases, and 15 bases lay in between. The CDR3 consists of 15 residues. This CDR3 reads CASSLELGRPNEQYF. The CDR3 region has the DNA TGTGCCAGCAGCTTAGAGCTGGGCAGGCCGAACGAGCAGTACTTC.

Considering frequency, this clone is medium-sized. The V and J genes are TRBV4-1 and TRBJ2-1, with D perhaps matching TRBD2 (6 bases). Germline V gene data show CDR1 as MGHRA and CDR2 as YSYEKL. This CDR3 has 15 amino acids. Trimming shortened V by 0 bases and J by 3 bases, and 9 bases separated the two germline ends. The CDR3 here is CASSQDNSGYNEQFF. CDR3 nucleotides: TGCGCCAGCAGCCAAGATAATAGCGGCTACAATGAGCAGTTCTTC.

CDR3 DNA sequence: TGTGCCAGCAGCTTTTTTGGACAGGGGAGCGGAACTGAAGCTTTCTTT. Amino acids: CASSFFGQGSGTEAFF. This chain connects TRBV5-6 to TRBJ1-1, with 9 bases identical to TRBD1. CDR1 and CDR2 from the germline V gene are SGHDT and YYEEEE. Trimming removed 2 bases from V and 5 bases from J; junction bases left unmatched: 10. The CDR3 consists of 16 residues.

The V and J genes are TRBV4-2 and TRBJ1-1, with 7 bases matching TRBD1. This CDR3 has 19 amino acids. CDR1 and CDR2 from the germline V gene are LGHNA and YNFKEQ. V lost 0 bases and J lost 1; bases outside the gene matches: 14. This CDR3 reads CASSQESMGSGTANTEAFF. The CDR3 coding sequence is TGTGCCAGCAGCCAAGAGTCGATGGGGTCCGGGACAGCGAACACTGAAGCTTTCTTT.

The chain has TRBV5-4 and TRBJ2-3; 7 positions match TRBD1. Unmatched junction bases numbered 4, after V lost 4 bases and J lost 2 bases. This CDR3 contains 14 residues. Germline-derived CDR1 and CDR2 are SGHNT and YYREEE (reference sequence). The CDR3 region has the DNA TGTGCCAGCAGCCTGGGACAGTTCACAGATACGCAGTATTTT. Amino acids: CASSLGQFTDTQYF. The full variable domain, with the rest looked up from reference TRBV5-4 and TRBJ2-3, is ETGVTQSPTHLIKTRGQQVTLRCSSQSGHNTVSWYQQALGQGPQFIFQYYREEENGRGNFPPRFSGLQFPNYSSELNVNALELDDSALYLCASSLGQFTDTQYFGPGTRLTVL.

V usage is TRBV5-1 and J usage is TRBJ1-4; tentatively, D is TRBD1 (6 bases). This CDR3 has 15 amino acids. CDR1 is SGHRS and CDR2 is YFSETQ in the germline V gene. V lost 3 bases and J lost 5, with 14 bases in between. The CDR3 nucleotides read TGCGCCAGCAGCTCAGGGGTTTTCGGGAATGAAAAACTGTTTTTT. It encodes CASSSGVFGNEKLFF.

The chain couples TRBV6-1 to TRBJ2-3, with TRBD2 as a possible D gene (7 bases). Trimming stripped 3 bases from V and 4 bases from J, with 17 bases between. Germline CDR1 and CDR2: MNHNS and SASEGT. The CDR3 length is 16 residues. CDR3 region: CASSEATGGSSDTQYF. Here the CDR3 DNA reads TGTGCCAGCAGTGAGGCGACGGGGGGCTCCTCAGATACGCAGTATTTT.